This TCR beta chain emerged from a study of blood T cell repertoires in COVID-19. The overall study: The United States, Italy and Spain provided the acute and convalescent COVID-19 samples.

Assay used: immunoSEQ multiplex PCR; TCRdb lists only in-frame clones, some missing. The table shows 350,000 or so clones, with roughly 87% occurring only once. Trimming removed 1 base at V and 7 bases at J, with 7 bases between. The length of the CDR3 is 12 residues. Per germline, CDR1 LNHNV and CDR2 YYDKDF (reference sequence). This TCR was sampled from a woman in her sixties with COVID-19, enrolled during active disease. This chain connects TRBV15 to TRBJ1-1; D is unclear. The specimen sequenced was peripheral blood. For the CDR3, the DNA is TGTGCCACCAGCAGAGCAAAGAGTGAAGCTTTCTTT. Translation gives CATSRAKSEAFF.